This is a list of T cell receptor beta chains from one sample in a study of blood T cell repertoires in COVID-19. Here immunoSEQ multiplex PCR was the method, and the copy in TCRdb shows in-frame clones only, minus some. Of 350,000 or so clones in the sample, 70% to 90% were seen once. Input material: peripheral blood. The receptor source for this set is a woman aged 25 to 39 with COVID-19, enrolled during active disease. Each CDR3 is given with its conserved first and last residue. The D gene is left open where the match is weak. Clone size is shown for a subset of rows, as once, few, many or a class of expanded clone.

j_gene | abundance | d_gene | v_gene | CDR3aa | CDR3nt
TRBJ2-5 | . | TRBD2 | TRBV4-2 | CASSQDWAGGQETQYF | TGTGCCAGCAGCCAAGATTGGGCGGGAGGGCAAGAGACCCAGTACTTC
TRBJ2-5 | few | TRBD2 | TRBV5-4 | CASSQLGLAGKETQYF | TGTGCCAGCAGCCAATTGGGACTAGCGGGAAAAGAGACCCAGTACTTC
TRBJ2-7 | . | TRBD2 | TRBV4-2 | CASSPRLAGVSHEQYF | TGTGCCAGCAGCCCTCGTCTAGCGGGAGTTTCCCACGAGCAGTACTTC
TRBJ2-7 | . | TRBD2 | TRBV3-1/TRBV3-2 | CASSQRGSSYEQYF | TGTGCCAGCAGCCAGCGCGGGAGCTCCTACGAGCAGTACTTC
TRBJ2-7 | . | TRBD1 | TRBV6-6 | CASSPGTGSYYEQYF | TGTGCCAGCAGTCCCGGGACAGGGAGTTACTACGAGCAGTACTTC
TRBJ2-7 | . | TRBD1 | TRBV5-8 | CASRSGQVSYEQYF | TGTGCCAGCAGGTCCGGACAGGTCTCCTACGAGCAGTACTTC
TRBJ2-7 | few | . | TRBV5-1 | CASSLVSQGYEQYF | TGCGCCAGCAGCTTGGTATCTCAGGGGTACGAGCAGTACTTC
TRBJ2-7 | once | . | TRBV28 | CASSLVRGNEQYF | TGTGCCAGCAGTTTGGTTCGGGGAAACGAGCAGTACTTC
TRBJ2-7 | . | . | TRBV19 | CAVAAGRSDEQYF | TGTGCCGTAGCCGCGGGTCGATCGGACGAGCAGTACTTC
TRBJ2-2 | . | . | TRBV28 | CASSLFGGTNTGELFF | TGTGCCAGCAGTTTATTCGGGGGGACAAACACCGGGGAGCTGTTTTTT
TRBJ2-3 | . | TRBD1 | TRBV2 | CASSKTGGIDTQYF | TGTGCCAGCAGCAAAACAGGGGGTATAGATACGCAGTATTTT
TRBJ2-5 | . | TRBD2 | TRBV27 | CASSPRSGGWSQETQYF | TGTGCCAGCAGTCCCCGAAGCGGGGGTTGGTCCCAAGAGACCCAGTACTTC
TRBJ1-2 | . | TRBD1 | TRBV10-3 | CAAGDRAYGYTF | TGTGCCGCGGGGGACAGGGCCTATGGCTACACCTTC
TRBJ2-7 | . | . | TRBV7-6 | CASSPGGGFSYEQYF | TGTGCCAGCAGCCCCGGAGGGGGCTTCTCCTACGAGCAGTACTTC
TRBJ2-7 | . | TRBD2 | TRBV5-1 | CASSFASGRVSYEQYF | TGCGCCAGCAGCTTCGCTAGCGGGAGGGTCTCCTACGAGCAGTACTTC
TRBJ1-3 | . | TRBD1 | TRBV4-3 | CASSQDRAGGGNTIYF | TGCGCCAGCAGCCAAGATCGCGCAGGGGGCGGAAACACCATATATTTT
TRBJ1-2 | . | TRBD1 | TRBV28 | CASSLGPQGGDGYTF | TGTGCCAGCAGTTTGGGACCACAGGGGGGTGATGGCTACACCTTC
TRBJ2-7 | . | TRBD2 | TRBV5-1 | CASSPARLAGGYEQYF | TGCGCCAGCAGTCCCGCCCGACTAGCGGGAGGCTACGAGCAGTACTTC
TRBJ2-2 | . | TRBD1 | TRBV28 | CASSPSTGGGTGELFF | TGTGCCAGCAGTCCCTCGACAGGGGGAGGGACCGGGGAGCTGTTTTTT
TRBJ2-3 | . | . | TRBV5-8 | CASSLRGYGTDTQYF | TGTGCCAGCAGCTTGCGAGGGTACGGCACAGATACGCAGTATTTT
TRBJ2-7 | . | . | TRBV15 | CATSPFGVSSYEQYF | TGTGCCACCAGCCCCTTCGGAGTTAGCTCCTACGAGCAGTACTTC
TRBJ1-2 | . | . | TRBV11-2 | CASSLDPTGYYGYTF | TGTGCCAGCAGTTTAGACCCAACAGGGTACTATGGCTACACCTTC
TRBJ1-1 | . | TRBD1 | TRBV6-5 | CASSYIGSPQGGEAFF | TGTGCCAGCAGTTATATCGGATCCCCCCAGGGGGGTGAAGCTTTCTTT
TRBJ2-1 | once | . | TRBV9 | CASSTPSHNEQFF | TGTGCCAGCAGCACCCCTAGCCACAATGAGCAGTTCTTC
TRBJ2-3 | . | TRBD2 | TRBV5-1 | CASSSREGTTDTQYF | TGCGCCAGCAGCTCCCGGGAGGGAACGACAGATACGCAGTATTTT
TRBJ2-4 | . | . | TRBV28 | CASSLSAAEGNIQYF | TGTGCCAGCAGTTTAAGCGCGGCGGAGGGAAACATTCAGTACTTC
TRBJ2-7 | . | . | TRBV11-2 | CASSLGLHEQYF | TGTGCCAGCAGCTTAGGACTTCACGAGCAGTACTTC
TRBJ2-7 | . | TRBD1 | TRBV11-2 | CASSLGGQGGYEQYF | TGTGCCAGCAGCTTGGGGGGACAGGGGGGCTACGAGCAGTACTTC
TRBJ1-2 | . | . | TRBV28 | CASSLEQGFGYTF | TGTGCCAGCAGTTTAGAACAGGGTTTCGGCTACACCTTC
TRBJ2-7 | . | . | TRBV19 | CASRNGGSEQYF | TGTGCCAGTAGGAATGGAGGGTCCGAGCAGTACTTC
TRBJ2-5 | . | . | TRBV29-1 | CSVEGAIRGETQYF | TGCAGCGTTGAAGGGGCAATACGAGGGGAGACCCAGTACTTC
TRBJ2-7 | once | . | TRBV19 | CASSIGGISYEQYF | TGTGCCAGTAGTATAGGAGGCATCTCCTACGAGCAGTACTTC
TRBJ2-2 | . | TRBD2 | TRBV19 | CASSPTAGGTGELFF | TGTGCCAGTAGCCCCACCGCGGGAGGTACCGGGGAGCTGTTTTTT
TRBJ1-1 | . | TRBD1 | TRBV6-2/TRBV6-3 | CASSYSLTGENTEAFF | TGTGCCAGCAGTTACTCACTGACAGGGGAGAACACTGAAGCTTTCTTT
TRBJ2-5 | . | . | TRBV27 | CASTPIGNWETQYF | TGTGCCAGCACCCCGATCGGGAATTGGGAGACCCAGTACTTC
TRBJ1-1 | . | TRBD1 | TRBV28 | CASSLRTGMNTEAFF | TGTGCCAGCAGCCTTCGGACAGGCATGAACACTGAAGCTTTCTTT
TRBJ2-7 | . | . | TRBV5-6 | CASSLGLRTYEQYF | TGTGCCAGCAGCTTGGGGTTGCGAACCTACGAGCAGTACTTC
TRBJ2-7 | . | TRBD1 | TRBV5-6 | CASSLPGQGYYEQYF | TGTGCCAGCAGCCTTCCGGGACAGGGTTACTACGAGCAGTACTTC
TRBJ2-5 | few | . | TRBV10-3 | CAIRFAEQETQYF | TGTGCCATCCGCTTTGCGGAGCAAGAGACCCAGTACTTC